The TCR beta chain described here comes from a study of CXCR3-negative and CXCR3-positive naive CD8 T cells. Study outcomes and limitations: Memory CD8+ T cell repertoires were far less diverse than both naive subsets. Hydrophobicity was higher for TRB CDR3s found in CXCR3-positive naive cells than in CXCR3-negative naive cells.

The germline CDR1 and CDR2 sequences are MGHDK and SYGVNS. The CDR3 consists of 13 residues. Libraries were UMI-labeled 5' RACE TRB cDNA. Using the 5' RACE reads, TCRdb records one entry per CDR3 protein without DNA. The listing contains several thousand distinct CDR3 sequences. Note on this clonotype: Its specificity is not known.

The receptor was isolated from a human donor in good health. Some clones in this sample may be carry-over from other donors' samples. This chain joins TRBV25-1 and TRBJ1-5; TCRdb picks TRBD1, but there is no DNA to check that call. Sample: naive CXCR3- CD8+ T cells from blood. Noted subset: CD45RO-CCR7+CD27+CD95- naive CD8+ T cells lacking CXCR3 (TNR3-). CDR3 sequence: CASSTGWNQPQHF.